These 20 T cell receptor beta chains share one sample of origin, sequenced in a study of blood T cell repertoires in COVID-19. TCRdb's table, derived via immunoSEQ multiplex PCR, lists solely in-frame clones and lacks some. Here the sample spans approximately 300,000 clones, more than 75% being singletons. The sequencing sample was made of peripheral blood. The receptors shown here come from a woman in her fifties or sixties with active or convalescent COVID-19.

This clone was detected only once. The J gene is TRBJ2-7, the V gene TRBV21-1; TRBD2 reflects the table's D call only, with no check against the DNA. TRBV21-1 is recorded as a pseudogene. This CDR3 has 16 residues. For the CDR3, the DNA is TGTGCCAGCAGCTCTAGAAGAGAAGTTTTCGACTACGAGCAGTACTTC. Protein sequence: CASSSRREVFDYEQYF.

The chain employs TRBV7-3 and TRBJ2-3; tentative D call: TRBD1 (6 bases). Germline loops: CDR1 SGHTA, CDR2 FQGTGA. Trimming took 4 bases from V and 1 from J, leaving 12 bases between them. This CDR3 has 15 residues. The CDR3 region is CASSSETGGTDTQYF. CDR3 coding DNA: TGTGCCAGCAGCTCCGAGACAGGTGGCACAGATACGCAGTATTTT.

This clone has a single count. This chain uses TRBV13 with TRBJ1-5, with 8 bases matching TRBD1. Germline V CDR1 and CDR2: PRHDT, FYEKMQ (reference sequence). This CDR3 has 15 residues. V lost 0 bases, J lost 5 bases, and 3 bases stayed unmatched. CDR3 region: CASSLGRQGHQPQHF. The CDR3 DNA reads as TGTGCCAGCAGCTTAGGTAGACAGGGGCATCAGCCCCAGCATTTT.

Regarding this clone: Distinct nucleotide sequences in the sample also encode this CDR3. The CDR3 DNA reads TGTGCCAGCAGCTTGGGTGGGGGGTATGGCTACACCTTC. Protein product: CASSLGGGYGYTF. V is TRBV5-5 and J is TRBJ1-2; D may be TRBD1 (5 bases). This CDR3 has 13 amino acids. Trimming removed 0 bases from V and 5 bases from J, with 8 bases in between. The germline V gene encodes CDR1 SGHKS and CDR2 YYEKEE (reference sequence).

This clone was seen only a few times. The CDR3 sequence: CATGGGPGELFF. The CDR3 region has the DNA TGTGCCACCGGGGGGGGGCCCGGGGAGCTGTTTTTT. The chain is built from TRBV12-3 or TRBV12-4 and TRBJ2-2; 8 bases are shared with TRBD2. The J segment lost 6 bases and the V segment lost 10 bases, leaving 4 bases of the junction unmatched. This CDR3 region has 12 residues.

The chain joins TRBV30 to TRBJ1-1, with D unclear. CDR3 length: 14 residues. V was pared by 0 bases and J by 4 bases, with 12 bases between. Per the germline V gene, CDR1 is GTSNPN and CDR2 is SVGIG (reference sequence). CDR3 bases: TGTGCCTGGAGTGTACTTCCGGGAGTCACTGAAGCTTTCTTT. Its translation is CAWSVLPGVTEAFF.

The J gene is TRBJ2-1, the V gene TRBV11-2; no clear D. The CDR3 has 13 residues. V was cut by 0 bases and J by 6 bases, with 6 bases left in between. Germline CDR1 and CDR2: SGHAT and FQNNGV. The CDR3 DNA follows: TGTGCCAGCAGCTTAGAGCTGGCCAATGAGCAGTTCTTC. It yields the protein CASSLELANEQFF.

This chain uses TRBV28 with TRBJ1-2, with 7 bases identical to TRBD1. Germline loops: CDR1 MDHEN, CDR2 SYDVKM. V shed 6 bases, J shed 5 bases, and the junction held 9 bases outside the gene matches. The CDR3 is 14 residues long. The CDR3 DNA reads as TGTGCCAGCAGCCCCCCCGACAGGGATTATGGCTACACCTTC. Its protein is CASSPPDRDYGYTF.

This chain joins TRBV6-5 and TRBJ1-2; D remains unclear. The CDR3 loop spans 15 amino acids. Trimming took 3 bases from V and 4 from J, leaving 15 bases between them. Germline V lookup: CDR1 MNHEY, CDR2 SVGAGI. The CDR3 nucleotides read TGTGCCAGCAGTTATACCCCCACCTATAGCTATGGCTACACCTTC. The encoded protein is CASSYTPTYSYGYTF.

Only one count was recorded for this clone. The rearrangement joins TRBV13 to TRBJ2-2, with D possibly being TRBD2 (6 bases). Per germline, CDR1 PRHDT and CDR2 FYEKMQ (reference sequence). V was cut by 0 bases and J by 7 bases, with 9 bases left in between. This CDR3 has 14 amino acids. CDR3 sequence (DNA): TGTGCCAGCAGCTTAGGCCGGGGACTCGGGGAGCTGTTTTTT. This translates into CASSLGRGLGELFF.

The genes are TRBV6-2 or TRBV6-3 and TRBJ1-2; unclear D gene. The V gene lost 5 bases and the J gene lost 5 bases, with 12 bases spanning the gap. The germline V gene encodes CDR1 MNHEY and CDR2 SVGEGT. This CDR3 is 13 amino acids long. DNA of the CDR3: TGTGCCAGCAGTGGAGTCAATATATATGGCTACACCTTC. Translating gives CASSGVNIYGYTF.

The rearrangement links TRBV10-3 to TRBJ1-1; the match to TRBD1 covers 7 bases. This CDR3 comprises 14 residues. The V segment lost 11 bases and the J segment 2 bases; nucleotides outside the gene matches: 11. The germline V gene encodes CDR1 ENHRY and CDR2 SYGVKD. The chain's CDR3 is CASTGVGGNTEAFF. CDR3 coding DNA: TGTGCCTCAACAGGGGTTGGGGGAAACACTGAAGCTTTCTTT.

This chain connects TRBV6-4 to TRBJ2-7; tentatively, D is TRBD1 (6 bases). The V and J ends lost 8 bases and 5 bases respectively, with 16 bases between them. The CDR3 spans 13 residues. Germline lookup yields CDR1 MRHNA and CDR2 SNTAGT. The CDR3 sequence is CASSHRVGDEQYF. In DNA form, the CDR3 reads TGTGCCAGCTCCCACAGGGTAGGGGACGAGCAGTACTTC.

The chain has TRBV3-1 (or the pseudogene TRBV3-2) and TRBJ1-3; 9 bases agree with TRBD1. Germline CDR1 reads LGHDT; CDR2 reads YNNKEL (reference sequence). The trim removed 4 bases at V and 7 bases at J, leaving 5 bases unmatched. This CDR3 region has 14 residues. CDR3 nucleotide sequence: TGTGCCAGCAGCCGGGGGACAGGGAGGAACACCATATATTTT. Translated: CASSRGTGRNTIYF.

To note about this clone: This CDR3 is also generated by other DNA sequences in the sample. The J gene is TRBJ2-3, the V gene TRBV9; the match to TRBD2 covers 8 bases. Germline trimming cut 2 bases from V and 4 bases from J; bases unmatched to any gene: 0. The germline V gene encodes CDR1 SGDLS and CDR2 YYNGEE. The CDR3 length is 13 residues. CDR3 coding DNA: TGTGCCAGCAGCGTCGGGGGGGCAGATACGCAGTATTTT. This encodes CASSVGGADTQYF.

The chain couples TRBV28 to TRBJ2-7; 12 bases line up with TRBD2. This CDR3 contains 17 residues. The V segment lost 5 bases and the J segment 5 bases; nucleotides outside the gene matches: 13. CDR1 MDHEN and CDR2 SYDVKM come from the germline V gene. The CDR3 reads CASSRGALAGGLDEQYF. CDR3 bases: TGTGCCAGCAGTCGGGGGGCGCTAGCGGGAGGGCTGGACGAGCAGTACTTC.

V gene TRBV18 combines with J gene TRBJ2-1, with 7 bases aligning to TRBD1. V lost 5 bases, J lost 6 bases, and 7 bases stayed unmatched. CDR3 length: 14 residues. Germline V CDR1 and CDR2: KGHSH, LQKENI. CDR3 nucleotides: TGTGCCAGCTCATTTTACAGGGGCCCCAATGAGCAGTTCTTC. The encoded protein is CASSFYRGPNEQFF. Complete variable domain (other parts from reference TRBV18 and TRBJ2-1): NAGVMQNPRHLVRRRGQEARLRCSPMKGHSHVYWYRQLPEEGLKFMVYLQKENIIDESGMPKERFSAEFPKEGPSILRIQQVVRGDSAAYFCASSFYRGPNEQFFGPGTRLTVL.

The table lists this clone with a few counts. The rearrangement joins TRBV7-9 to TRBJ2-2; D perhaps matches TRBD1 (6 bases). The V end was cut by 5 bases, the J end by 5 bases, with 12 bases between. The CDR3 consists of 14 residues. Germline loops: CDR1 SEHNR, CDR2 FQNEAQ (reference sequence). The DNA of the CDR3 is TGTGCCAGCAGCCTGACAGGAAGGACCGGGGAGCTGTTTTTT. Its translation is CASSLTGRTGELFF.

This clone was detected only once. The rearrangement joins TRBV3-1 (or the pseudogene TRBV3-2) to TRBJ1-1, with D tentatively TRBD1 (5 bases). CDR3 length equals 12 residues. The germline V and J ends were trimmed by 4 bases and 8 bases, with 11 bases remaining between them. Germline CDR1 reads LGHDT; CDR2 reads YNNKEL (reference sequence). The CDR3 here is CASSLEQEEAFF. CDR3 in DNA: TGTGCCAGCAGCCTGGAACAGGAGGAAGCTTTCTTT.

This chain uses TRBV4-2 with TRBJ1-4, with TRBD1 matching over 10 bases. Germline V gives CDR1 LGHNA, CDR2 YNFKEQ. J gave up 10 bases and V 0 bases, and 5 bases lay outside the gene matches. CDR3 length: 15 amino acids. The CDR3 sequence is CASSQETGGVGKLFF. Written as DNA, the CDR3 is TGTGCCAGCAGCCAAGAGACAGGGGGCGTGGGAAAACTGTTTTTT.